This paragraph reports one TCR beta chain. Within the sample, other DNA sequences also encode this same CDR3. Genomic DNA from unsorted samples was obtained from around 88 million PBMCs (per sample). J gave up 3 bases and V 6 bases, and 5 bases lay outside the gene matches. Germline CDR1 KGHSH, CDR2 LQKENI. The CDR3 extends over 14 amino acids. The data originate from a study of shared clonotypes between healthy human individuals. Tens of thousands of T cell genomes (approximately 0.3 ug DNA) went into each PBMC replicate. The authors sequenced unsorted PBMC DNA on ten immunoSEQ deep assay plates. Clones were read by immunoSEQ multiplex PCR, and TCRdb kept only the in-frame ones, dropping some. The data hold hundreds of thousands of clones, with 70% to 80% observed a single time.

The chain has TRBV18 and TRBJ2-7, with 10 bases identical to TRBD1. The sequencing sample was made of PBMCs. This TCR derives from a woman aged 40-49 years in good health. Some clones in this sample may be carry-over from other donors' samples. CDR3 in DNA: TGTGCCAGCTCCCCCGGGACAGGGGTCTACGAGCAGTACTTC. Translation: CASSPGTGVYEQYF.